Following are 16 T cell receptor beta chains from one sample sequenced in a study of spatial heterogeneity in lung cancer. Study results and caveats: Tracking of tumor mutation counts was seen in expanded intratumoral alpha and beta TCR counts.

Described time point: sample taken at primary tumor resection. One entry per CDR3 protein, called by TCRdb with MiXCR from the 5' RACE reads. The data contain over 5,500 distinct CDR3 sequences, about 15% of them singletons. Their recognized antigens are unknown. The sample was lung tumor tissue, taken at surgery. The receptors come from a male donor with early-stage non-small cell lung cancer.

This clonotype turned up a few times. The library was prepared for alpha chains; this beta chain is a stray read, so its frequency means little. The V gene is TRBV7-2, the J gene TRBJ2-5; possible D gene TRBD2, 6 bases. This CDR3 has 16 amino acids. Germline-derived CDR1 and CDR2 are SGHTA and FQGNSA. Trimming shortened V by 3 bases and J by 4 bases, and 18 bases separated the two germline ends. For the CDR3, the DNA is TGTGCCAGCAGCTTGGGTGGCGGGGCGGTCGGAGAGACCCAGTACTTC. Its translation: CASSLGGGAVGETQYF. Full variable domain (outside the CDR3, taken from reference TRBV7-2 and TRBJ2-5): GAGVSQSPSNKVTEKGKDVELRCDPISGHTALYWYRQSLGQGLEFLIYFQGNSAPDKSGLPSDRFSAERTGGSVSTLTIQRTQQEDSAVYLCASSLGGGAVGETQYFGPGTRLLVL.

This clonotype was seen a handful of times. The size of this beta chain means little, since it is a stray read in a library made for alpha chains. The chain carries TRBV27 and TRBJ2-7; D is possibly TRBD2 (6 bases). Looked up from germline, CDR1 is MNHEY and CDR2 is SMNVEV (reference sequence). This CDR3 is built from 14 residues. Trimming left V 5 bases short and J 4 bases short, with 15 bases between. DNA of the CDR3: TGTGCCAGCAGTAACCGGGACTTAGGGTACGAGCAGTACTTC. Its protein product is CASSNRDLGYEQYF.

This clonotype was seen a handful of times. A library prepared for alpha chains yielded this beta chain as an off-target read; its size is of little meaning. The chain uses TRBV18 and TRBJ2-7, with D tentatively TRBD1 or TRBD2 (5 bases each). This CDR3 contains 15 residues. The V and J ends lost 3 bases and 6 bases respectively, with 18 bases between them. CDR1 is KGHSH, CDR2 LQKENI, per germline. CDR3 DNA: TGTGCCAGCTCACCCCGGGACCCAACGCTGGGCGAGCAGTACTTC. Its protein product is CASSPRDPTLGEQYF. The entire variable domain, with the rest obtained from reference TRBV18 and TRBJ2-7, is as follows: NAGVMQNPRHLVRRRGQEARLRCSPMKGHSHVYWYRQLPEEGLKFMVYLQKENIIDESGMPKERFSAEFPKEGPSILRIQQVVRGDSAAYFCASSPRDPTLGEQYFGPGTRLTVT.

This clonotype was counted many times. Because this beta chain is a stray read in a library intended to capture alpha chains, its abundance should not be given much weight. V is TRBV12-3 or TRBV12-4 and J is TRBJ1-5; D is perhaps TRBD1 (5 bases). The CDR3 consists of 17 residues. The V and J ends lost 3 bases and 0 bases respectively, with 15 bases between them. Here the CDR3 DNA reads TGTGCCAGCAGTTTCCTTGGGGGTCCACTTAGCAATCAGCCCCAGCATTTT. As protein: CASSFLGGPLSNQPQHF.

Points on this clonotype: A library prepared for alpha chains yielded this beta chain as an off-target read; its size is of little meaning. The chain employs TRBV7-9 and TRBJ2-7; the D gene is possibly TRBD2 (5 bases). Germline CDR1 reads SEHNR; CDR2 reads FQNEAQ (reference sequence). There are 13 residues in the CDR3. The V end lost 5 bases, the J end lost 3 bases, and 11 bases lay between the germline ends. This chain's CDR3 is CASSRPADYEQYF. The CDR3 DNA sequence: TGTGCCAGCAGCCGCCCAGCGGACTACGAGCAGTACTTC.

In its sample, this clonotype ranks as medium-sized. This beta chain is an off-target read within a library intended for alpha chains, so its frequency means little. V is TRBV28 and J is TRBJ2-7; tentatively, D is TRBD2 (5 bases). CDR1 is MDHEN and CDR2 is SYDVKM in the germline V gene. The CDR3 loop spans 14 amino acids. V was pared by 3 bases and J by 0 bases, with 9 bases between. The CDR3 spells CASSLTGSSYEQYF. As DNA, the CDR3 is TGTGCCAGCAGTTTGACGGGGAGCTCCTACGAGCAGTACTTC. The variable domain in full, completed from reference TRBV28 and TRBJ2-7, reads DVKVTQSSRYLVKRTGEKVFLECVQDMDHENMFWYRQDPGLGLRLIYFSYDVKMKEKGDIPEGYSVSREKKERFSLILESASTNQTSMYLCASSLTGSSYEQYFGPGTRLTVT.

As concerns this clonotype: A library prepared for alpha chains yielded this beta chain as an off-target read; its size is of little meaning. The chain is built from TRBV5-6 and TRBJ2-5; 7 positions match TRBD2. CDR3 length: 16 residues. Trimming took 4 bases from V and 7 from J; bases not matched to a gene: 16. CDR1 and CDR2 (germline): SGHDT, YYEEEE. The CDR3 sequence is CASSPPGGRAQGTQYF. In nucleotides, the CDR3 is TGTGCCAGCAGCCCTCCCGGGGGGAGGGCTCAGGGGACCCAGTACTTC.

By proportion, this clonotype is medium-sized. Within a library made for alpha chains, this beta chain is off target, and its count is uninformative. The chain joins TRBV27 to TRBJ1-1, with a tentative D call TRBD1 (6 bases). Trimming removed 5 bases at V and 1 base at J, with 8 bases between. The CDR3 is made up of 13 amino acids. Germline V CDR1 and CDR2: MNHEY, SMNVEV (reference sequence). CDR3 bases: TGTGCCAGCAGTCTAGGGGGGAACACTGAAGCTTTCTTT. Protein product: CASSLGGNTEAFF.

With regard to this clonotype: This beta chain appears as a stray read in a library generated for alpha chains; its size is not informative. This rearrangement joins TRBV11-1 to TRBJ2-7; TRBD2 matches at 8 bases. The germline gives CDR1 SGHAT, CDR2 FQDESV (reference sequence). Trimming at V came to 5 bases and at J to 4 bases, leaving 10 bases not matched to a gene. This CDR3 is built from 15 residues. CDR3 amino acids: CASSPPSGSLYEQYF. CDR3 nucleotides: TGTGCCAGCAGCCCCCCTAGCGGGTCGCTATACGAGCAGTACTTC.

This clonotype is termed medium-sized (0.01 to 0.1%). This beta chain is a stray read from a library made for alpha chains; its abundance is not meaningful. This sequence joins TRBV2 and TRBJ1-5, with 8 bases that match TRBD1. In germline, CDR1 is SNHLY, CDR2 FYNNEI. The junction had 10 bases not matched to a gene; V was cut back by 5 bases and J by 7 bases. There are 15 residues in the CDR3. The CDR3: CASSPSDRALQPQHF. The CDR3 DNA sequence: TGTGCCAGCAGTCCTTCGGACAGGGCTCTGCAGCCCCAGCATTTT.

By share of the sample, this clonotype is medium-sized (0.01 to 0.1%). Little can be read into the size of this beta chain, an off-target read in a library designed for alpha chains. The genes are TRBV2 and TRBJ1-2, with 8 nucleotides matching TRBD1. CDR3 size: 14 residues. Germline V gene lookup returns CDR1 SNHLY and CDR2 FYNNEI. Germline trimming cut 7 bases from V and 6 bases from J; bases unmatched to any gene: 10. CDR3 region: CASTEDRVMHGYTF. CDR3 bases: TGTGCCAGCACCGAGGACAGGGTCATGCATGGCTACACCTTC.

This clonotype qualifies as medium-sized. Within a library made for alpha chains, this beta chain is off target, and its count is uninformative. J is TRBJ2-7 and V is TRBV7-2; D is unclear. Germline loops: CDR1 SGHTA, CDR2 FQGNSA. The V gene lost 5 bases and the J gene lost 1 base, with 12 bases spanning the gap. The CDR3 loop spans 14 amino acids. For the CDR3, the DNA is TGTGCCAGCAGCCTAGGCGCAGCATCCTACGAGCAGTACTTC. Protein: CASSLGAASYEQYF.

This clonotype was picked up one time. Within a library made for alpha chains, this beta chain is off target, and its count is uninformative. V and J are TRBV28 and TRBJ2-1, with D perhaps being TRBD1 or TRBD2 (5 bases each). This CDR3 has 17 amino acids. V was cut by 7 bases and J by 0 bases, with 19 bases left in between. Germline V lookup: CDR1 MDHEN, CDR2 SYDVKM. CDR3 coding DNA: TGTGCCAGCAACCCACAGGACGGGGCTAACTCCTACAATGAGCAGTTCTTC. It translates to CASNPQDGANSYNEQFF.

This clonotype came up a few times. For a library built for alpha chains, this beta chain is a stray read; little rests on its size. The gene calls are TRBV5-6 and TRBJ2-5; tentative D call: TRBD2 (6 bases). This CDR3 spans 14 amino acids. Trimming removed 0 bases from V and 5 bases from J, with 11 bases in between. Per germline, CDR1 SGHDT and CDR2 YYEEEE. This chain's CDR3 is CASSLGRGYETQYF. The CDR3 nucleotides read TGTGCCAGCAGCTTGGGGAGGGGTTATGAGACCCAGTACTTC.

This clonotype has a count of ten or more. The size of this beta chain means little, since it is a stray read in a library made for alpha chains. This rearrangement joins TRBV29-1 to TRBJ2-1; a weak D match, TRBD2 (5 bases). Germline CDR1 and CDR2: SQVTM and ANQGSEA. The CDR3 has 14 residues. V gave up 4 bases and J gave up 3 bases, with 13 bases separating them. CDR3 bases: TGCAGCGTTGCACTGGACTCCAACTACAATGAGCAGTTCTTC. Encoded protein: CSVALDSNYNEQFF.

This clonotype turned up a few times. One end of the junction fails to match germline, which may point to a read error. Within a library made for alpha chains, this beta chain is off target, and its count is uninformative. V is TRBV9 and J is TRBJ1-5; 7 nucleotides match TRBD1. The CDR3 is 20 residues long. The germline CDR1 and CDR2 sequences are SGDLS and YYNGEE. The CDR3 is CASNVASKGANLGSNQPQHF. DNA for the CDR3: TGTGCCAGCAACGTAGCTTCCAAGGGGGCGAATCTCGGTAGCAATCAGCCCCAGCATTTT.